The clone carrying this T cell receptor (beta chain) has just a few counts. The target antigen is unknown. These data are taken from a study of PD-1 blockade in classical Hodgkin lymphoma. Points from the study as a whole: CD4+ but not CD8+ TCR diversity rose significantly by C4D1. No one has yet defined what causes the repertoire differences, which may be disease activity or prior therapy.

All patients relapsed after autologous stem cell transplantation, and brentuximab vedotin exposure varied. This table comes from immunoSEQ multiplex PCR, and its TCRdb copy is limited to in-frame clones, with some not included. Of 46,000 or so clones listed, 80% are singletons. This CDR3 is 17 amino acids long. Germline trimming cut 3 bases from V and 8 bases from J; bases unmatched to any gene: 16. Germline CDR1 reads LNHDA; CDR2 reads SQIVND (reference sequence). The chain combines TRBV19 with TRBJ1-2; 9 bases match TRBD1. Sequenced material: peripheral blood mononuclear cells (PBMCs), taken before the second cycle of nivolumab. This clonotype was obtained from a human donor with classical Hodgkin lymphoma. The CDR3: CASSMQGTGTLDNGYTF. CDR3 sequence (DNA): TGTGCCAGTAGTATGCAGGGGACAGGGACGCTGGATAACGGCTACACCTTC.